This T cell receptor (beta chain) derives from a study of regulatory T cells in long-lasting Graves disease. Study results and limitations: Sharing of public clonotypes was greater in persistent patients (2,741) than in new patients (roughly 880). Favored usage of TRBV28, TRBJ1-2 and TRBJ2-5 was recorded in persistent disease. It was possible that the small sample size reduced accuracy.

Ten or more counts support this clonotype. The antigen is undetermined. The CDR3 has 14 amino acids. The V end lost 2 bases, the J end lost 6 bases, and 11 bases lay between the germline ends. Germline CDR1 and CDR2: MNHEY and SMNVEV (reference sequence). Arm-PCR of CDR3 regions with iRepertoire HTBI primers generated TCR beta libraries. TCRdb reprocessed the multiplex PCR reads via MiXCR and lists one record per CDR3 protein. The data contain hundreds of thousands of distinct CDR3 sequences, 15% to 20% of them singletons. The sample's time point: newly diagnosed GD, antithyroid drugs for less than 3 months. RNA from PBMCs was the source of the TCR library.

Here the sequenced sample was peripheral blood mononuclear cells (PBMCs), taken at new diagnosis, from a patient treated with antithyroid drugs. V is TRBV27 and J is TRBJ1-5; D is unclear. This clonotype originated in a female donor with Graves disease. CDR3 sequence: CASSLQDQGQPQHF. For the CDR3, the DNA is TGTGCCAGCAGTTTACAGGACCAAGGTCAGCCCCAGCATTTT.